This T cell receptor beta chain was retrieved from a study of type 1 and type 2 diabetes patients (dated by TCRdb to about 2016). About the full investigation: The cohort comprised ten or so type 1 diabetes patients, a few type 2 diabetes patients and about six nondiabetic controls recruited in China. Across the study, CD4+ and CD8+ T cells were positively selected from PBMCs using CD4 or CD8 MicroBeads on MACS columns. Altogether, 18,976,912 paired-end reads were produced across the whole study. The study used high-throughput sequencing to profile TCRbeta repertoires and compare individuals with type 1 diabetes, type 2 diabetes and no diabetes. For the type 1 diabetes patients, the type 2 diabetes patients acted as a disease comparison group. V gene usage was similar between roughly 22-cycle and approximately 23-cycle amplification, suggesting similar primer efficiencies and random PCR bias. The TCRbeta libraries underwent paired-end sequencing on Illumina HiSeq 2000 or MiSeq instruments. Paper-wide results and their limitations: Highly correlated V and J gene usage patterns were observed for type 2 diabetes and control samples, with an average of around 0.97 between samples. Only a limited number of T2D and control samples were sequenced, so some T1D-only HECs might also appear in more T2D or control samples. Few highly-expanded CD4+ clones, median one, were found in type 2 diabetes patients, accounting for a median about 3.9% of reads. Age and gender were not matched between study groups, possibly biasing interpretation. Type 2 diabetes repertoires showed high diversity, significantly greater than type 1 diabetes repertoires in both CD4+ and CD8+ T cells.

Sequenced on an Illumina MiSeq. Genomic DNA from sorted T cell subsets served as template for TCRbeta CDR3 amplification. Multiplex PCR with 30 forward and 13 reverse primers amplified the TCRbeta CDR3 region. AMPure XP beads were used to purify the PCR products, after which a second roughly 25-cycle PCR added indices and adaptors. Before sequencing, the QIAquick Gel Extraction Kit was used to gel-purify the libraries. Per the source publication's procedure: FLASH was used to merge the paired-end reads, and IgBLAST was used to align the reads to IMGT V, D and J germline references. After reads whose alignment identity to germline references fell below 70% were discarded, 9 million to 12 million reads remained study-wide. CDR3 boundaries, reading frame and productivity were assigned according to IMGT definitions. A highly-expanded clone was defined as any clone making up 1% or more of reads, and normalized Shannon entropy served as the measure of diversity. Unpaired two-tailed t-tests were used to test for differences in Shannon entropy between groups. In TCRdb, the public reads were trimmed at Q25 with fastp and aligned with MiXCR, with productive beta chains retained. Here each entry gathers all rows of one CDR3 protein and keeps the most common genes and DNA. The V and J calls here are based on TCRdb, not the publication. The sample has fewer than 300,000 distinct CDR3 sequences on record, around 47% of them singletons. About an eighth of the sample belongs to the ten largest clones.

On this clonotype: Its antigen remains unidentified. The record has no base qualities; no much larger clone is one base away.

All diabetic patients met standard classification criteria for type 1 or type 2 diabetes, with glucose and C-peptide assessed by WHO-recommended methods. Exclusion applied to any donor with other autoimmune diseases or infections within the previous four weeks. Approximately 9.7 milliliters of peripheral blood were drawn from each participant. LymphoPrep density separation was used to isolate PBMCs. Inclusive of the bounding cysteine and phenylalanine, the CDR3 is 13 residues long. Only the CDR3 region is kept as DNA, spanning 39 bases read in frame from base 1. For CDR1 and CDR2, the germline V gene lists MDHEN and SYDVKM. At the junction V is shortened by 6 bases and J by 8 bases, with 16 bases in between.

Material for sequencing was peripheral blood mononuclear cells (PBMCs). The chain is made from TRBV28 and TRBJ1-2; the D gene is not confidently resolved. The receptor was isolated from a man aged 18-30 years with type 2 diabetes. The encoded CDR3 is CASSQTSGYGYTF. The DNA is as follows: TGTGCCAGCAGCCAGACTTCGGGATACGGCTACACCTTC.